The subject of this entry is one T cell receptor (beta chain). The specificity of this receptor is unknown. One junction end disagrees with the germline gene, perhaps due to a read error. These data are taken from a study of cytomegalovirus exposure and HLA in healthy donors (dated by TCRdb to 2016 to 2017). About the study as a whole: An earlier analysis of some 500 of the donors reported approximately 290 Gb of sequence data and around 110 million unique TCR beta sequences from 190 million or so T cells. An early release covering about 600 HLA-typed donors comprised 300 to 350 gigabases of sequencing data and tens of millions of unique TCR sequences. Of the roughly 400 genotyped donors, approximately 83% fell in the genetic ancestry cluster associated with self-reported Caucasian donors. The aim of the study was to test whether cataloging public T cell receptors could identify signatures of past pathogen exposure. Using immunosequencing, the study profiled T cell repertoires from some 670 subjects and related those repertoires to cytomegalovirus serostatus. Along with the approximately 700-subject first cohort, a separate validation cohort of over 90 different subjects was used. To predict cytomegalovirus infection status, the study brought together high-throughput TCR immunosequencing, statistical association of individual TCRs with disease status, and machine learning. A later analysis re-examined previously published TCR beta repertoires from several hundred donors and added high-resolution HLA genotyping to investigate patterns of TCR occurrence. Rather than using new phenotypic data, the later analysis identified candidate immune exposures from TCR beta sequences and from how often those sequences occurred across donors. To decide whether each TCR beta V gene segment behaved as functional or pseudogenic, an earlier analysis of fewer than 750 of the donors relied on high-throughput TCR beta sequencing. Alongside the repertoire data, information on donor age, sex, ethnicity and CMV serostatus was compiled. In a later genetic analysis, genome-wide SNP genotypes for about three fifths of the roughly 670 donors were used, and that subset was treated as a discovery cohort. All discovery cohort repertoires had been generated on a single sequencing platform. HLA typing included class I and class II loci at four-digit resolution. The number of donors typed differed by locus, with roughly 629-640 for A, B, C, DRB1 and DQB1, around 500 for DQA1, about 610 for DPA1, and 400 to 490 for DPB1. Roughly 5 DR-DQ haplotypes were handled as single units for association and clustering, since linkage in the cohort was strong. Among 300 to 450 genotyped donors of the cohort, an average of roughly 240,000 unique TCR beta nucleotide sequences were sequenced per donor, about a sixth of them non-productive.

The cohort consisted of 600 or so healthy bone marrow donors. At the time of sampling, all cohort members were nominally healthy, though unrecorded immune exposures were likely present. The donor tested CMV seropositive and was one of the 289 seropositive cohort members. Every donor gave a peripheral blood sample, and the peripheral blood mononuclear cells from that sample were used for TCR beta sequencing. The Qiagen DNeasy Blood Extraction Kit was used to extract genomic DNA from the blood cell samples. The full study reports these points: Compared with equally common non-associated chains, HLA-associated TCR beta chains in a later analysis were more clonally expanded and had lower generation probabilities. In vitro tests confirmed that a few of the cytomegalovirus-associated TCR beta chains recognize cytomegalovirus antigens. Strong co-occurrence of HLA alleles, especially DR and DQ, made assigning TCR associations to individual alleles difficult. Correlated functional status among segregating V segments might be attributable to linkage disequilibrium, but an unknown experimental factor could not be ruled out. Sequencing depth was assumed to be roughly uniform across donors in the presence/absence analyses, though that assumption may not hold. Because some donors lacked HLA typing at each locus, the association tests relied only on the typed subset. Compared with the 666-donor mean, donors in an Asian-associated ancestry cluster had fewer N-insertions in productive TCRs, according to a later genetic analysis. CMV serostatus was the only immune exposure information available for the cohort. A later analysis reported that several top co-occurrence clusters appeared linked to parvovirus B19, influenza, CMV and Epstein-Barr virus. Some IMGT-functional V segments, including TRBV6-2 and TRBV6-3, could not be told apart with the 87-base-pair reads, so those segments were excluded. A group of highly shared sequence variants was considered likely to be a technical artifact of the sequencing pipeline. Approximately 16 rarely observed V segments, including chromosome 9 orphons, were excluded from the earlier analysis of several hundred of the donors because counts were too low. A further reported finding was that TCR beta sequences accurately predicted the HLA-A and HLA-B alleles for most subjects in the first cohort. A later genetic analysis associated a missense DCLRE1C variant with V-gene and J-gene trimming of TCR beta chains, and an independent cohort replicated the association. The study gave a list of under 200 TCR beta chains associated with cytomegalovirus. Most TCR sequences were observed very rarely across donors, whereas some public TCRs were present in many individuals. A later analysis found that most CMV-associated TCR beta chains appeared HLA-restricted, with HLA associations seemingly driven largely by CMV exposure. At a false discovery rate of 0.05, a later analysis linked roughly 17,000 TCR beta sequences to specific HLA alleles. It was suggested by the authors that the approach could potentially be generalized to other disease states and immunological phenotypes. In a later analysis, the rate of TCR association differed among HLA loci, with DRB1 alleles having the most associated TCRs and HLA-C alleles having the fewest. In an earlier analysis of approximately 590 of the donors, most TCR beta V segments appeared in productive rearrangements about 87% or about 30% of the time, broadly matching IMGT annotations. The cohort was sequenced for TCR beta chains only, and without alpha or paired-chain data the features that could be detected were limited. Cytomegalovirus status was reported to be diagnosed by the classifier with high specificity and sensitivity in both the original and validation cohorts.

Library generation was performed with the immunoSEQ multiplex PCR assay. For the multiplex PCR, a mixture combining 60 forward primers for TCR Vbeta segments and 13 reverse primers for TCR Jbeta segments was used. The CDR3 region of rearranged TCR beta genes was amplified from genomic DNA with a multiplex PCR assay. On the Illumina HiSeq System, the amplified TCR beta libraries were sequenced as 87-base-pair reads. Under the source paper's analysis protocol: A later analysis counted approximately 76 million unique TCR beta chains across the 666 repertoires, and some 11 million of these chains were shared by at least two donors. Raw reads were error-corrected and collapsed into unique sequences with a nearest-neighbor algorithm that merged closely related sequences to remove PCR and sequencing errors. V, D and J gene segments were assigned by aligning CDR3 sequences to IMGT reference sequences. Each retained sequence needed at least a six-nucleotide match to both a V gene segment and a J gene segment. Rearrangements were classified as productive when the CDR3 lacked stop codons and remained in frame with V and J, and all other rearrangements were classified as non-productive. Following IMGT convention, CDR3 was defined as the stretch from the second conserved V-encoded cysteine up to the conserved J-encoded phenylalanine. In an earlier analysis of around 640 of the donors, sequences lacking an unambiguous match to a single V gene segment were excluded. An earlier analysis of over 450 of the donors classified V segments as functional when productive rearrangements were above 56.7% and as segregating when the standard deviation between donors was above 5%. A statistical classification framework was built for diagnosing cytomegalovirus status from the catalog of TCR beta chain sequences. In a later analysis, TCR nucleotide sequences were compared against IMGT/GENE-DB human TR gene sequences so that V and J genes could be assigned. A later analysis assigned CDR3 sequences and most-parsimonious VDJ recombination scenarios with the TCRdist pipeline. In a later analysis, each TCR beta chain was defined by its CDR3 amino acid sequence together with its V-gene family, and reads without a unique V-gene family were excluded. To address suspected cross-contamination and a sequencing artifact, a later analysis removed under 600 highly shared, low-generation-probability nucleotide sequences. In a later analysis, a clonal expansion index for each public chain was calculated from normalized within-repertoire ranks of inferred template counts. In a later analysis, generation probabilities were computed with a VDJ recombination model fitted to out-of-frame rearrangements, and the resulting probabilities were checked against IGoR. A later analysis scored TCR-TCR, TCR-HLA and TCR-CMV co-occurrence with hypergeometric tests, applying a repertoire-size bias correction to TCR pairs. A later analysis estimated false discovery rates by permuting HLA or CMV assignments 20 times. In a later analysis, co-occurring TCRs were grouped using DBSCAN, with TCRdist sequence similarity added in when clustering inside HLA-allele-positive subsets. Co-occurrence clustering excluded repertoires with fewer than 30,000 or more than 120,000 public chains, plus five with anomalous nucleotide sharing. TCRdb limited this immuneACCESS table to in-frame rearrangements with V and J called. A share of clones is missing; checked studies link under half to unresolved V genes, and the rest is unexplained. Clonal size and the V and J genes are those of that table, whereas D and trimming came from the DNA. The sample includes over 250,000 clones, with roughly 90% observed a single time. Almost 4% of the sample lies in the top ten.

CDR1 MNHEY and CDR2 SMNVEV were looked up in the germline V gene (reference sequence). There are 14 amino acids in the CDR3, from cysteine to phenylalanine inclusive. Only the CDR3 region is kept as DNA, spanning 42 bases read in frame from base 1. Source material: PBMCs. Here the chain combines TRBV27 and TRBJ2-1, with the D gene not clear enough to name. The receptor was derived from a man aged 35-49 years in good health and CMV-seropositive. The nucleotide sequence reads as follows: TGTGCCAGCAGATTATCTGGGCTCCGGAATGAGCAGTTCTTC. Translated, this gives CASRLSGLRNEQFF.